These 10 T cell receptor beta chains were sequenced from one sample in a study of PD-L1 blockade in urothelial cancer. Some clones are missing from TCRdb's copy, which holds only in-frame ones; the method was immunoSEQ multiplex PCR. The repertoire holds 60,000 to 80,000 clones, roughly 90% seen once, with around 10% in the top ten. Specified time point: peripheral blood 6 weeks after treatment start. The starting material was PBMCs, obtained around atezolizumab (anti-PD-L1) treatment. The source of these receptors is a man aged 55 to 70 with urothelial cancer.

The gene calls are TRBV6-5 and TRBJ2-5; D may be TRBD1 (5 bases). V was cut by 4 bases and J by 12 bases, with 12 bases left in between. CDR3 length: 11 residues. CDR1 is MNHEY, CDR2 SVGAGI, per germline. The chain's CDR3 is CASSFRTPEYF. In DNA form, the CDR3 reads TGTGCCAGCAGTTTCCGGACACCGGAGTACTTC.

This chain uses TRBV28 with TRBJ2-7; 11 nucleotides agree with TRBD2. Trimming cost V 2 bases and J 4 bases; bases outside gene matches: 1. The CDR3 spans 14 residues. The germline V gene has CDR1 MDHEN and CDR2 SYDVKM. The CDR3 bases are TGTGCCAGCAGTTTAACTAGCGGGAGTTACGAGCAGTACTTC. Its protein is CASSLTSGSYEQYF. Supplemented by reference TRBV28 and TRBJ2-7, the full variable domain reads DVKVTQSSRYLVKRTGEKVFLECVQDMDHENMFWYRQDPGLGLRLIYFSYDVKMKEKGDIPEGYSVSREKKERFSLILESASTNQTSMYLCASSLTSGSYEQYFGPGTRLTVT.

V usage is TRBV18 and J usage is TRBJ1-5; D gene uncertain. Germline lookup yields CDR1 KGHSH and CDR2 LQKENI. This CDR3 has 16 residues. V gave up 3 bases and J gave up 0 bases, with 12 bases separating them. For the CDR3, the DNA is TGTGCCAGCTCACCCACCGCAGACTATAGCAATCAGCCCCAGCATTTT. It encodes CASSPTADYSNQPQHF.

V and J are TRBV11-1 and TRBJ2-1; 11 nucleotides align to TRBD2. Trimming at V came to 6 bases and at J to 4 bases, leaving 5 bases not matched to a gene. The length of the CDR3 is 15 residues. Germline V gene sequence: CDR1 SGHAT, CDR2 FQDESV (reference sequence). The CDR3 coding sequence is TGTGCCAGCAGTCGTAGCGGGAGGGTGTACAATGAGCAGTTCTTC. The encoded protein is CASSRSGRVYNEQFF.

The genes are TRBV20-1 and TRBJ2-1; D is undetermined. CDR1 is DFQATT, CDR2 SNEGSKA, per germline (reference sequence). Trimming pared 6 bases from V and 7 bases from J, leaving 10 bases between. This CDR3 has 11 amino acids. CDR3 protein: CSAAPHNEQFF. CDR3 bases: TGCAGTGCCGCGCCCCATAATGAGCAGTTCTTC.

The rearrangement uses TRBV30 and TRBJ1-3; tentative D call: TRBD1 (6 bases). CDR1 GTSNPN and CDR2 SVGIG come from the germline V gene (reference sequence). V was shortened by 0 bases and J by 4 bases, with 16 bases between the two germline ends. The CDR3 extends over 16 amino acids. The CDR3 DNA sequence: TGTGCCTGGAGTGTGGCAGGGGTGATTATAGGAAACACCATATATTTT. Residues: CAWSVAGVIIGNTIYF.

The chain is built from TRBV7-2 and TRBJ1-6, with D tentatively TRBD1 (6 bases). V gave up 1 base and J gave up 4 bases, with 8 bases separating them. The V gene's germline CDR1 is SGHTA and CDR2 FQGNSA. The CDR3 is 15 amino acids. The CDR3 DNA sequence: TGTGCCAGCAGCTTAGAACAGGGATATAATTCACCCCTCCACTTT. This encodes CASSLEQGYNSPLHF.

J is TRBJ2-7 and V is TRBV13; no definite D call. CDR3 length: 14 amino acids. V was trimmed by 4 bases and J by 4 bases, leaving 14 bases between them. From germline, CDR1 is PRHDT and CDR2 FYEKMQ (reference sequence). The CDR3 region is CASSSLLNEYEQYF. The CDR3 nucleotides read TGTGCCAGCAGCTCCCTTTTGAACGAGTACGAGCAGTACTTC.

This rearrangement joins TRBV30 to TRBJ2-1; TRBD2 agrees at 7 bases. The junction had 9 bases not matched to a gene; V was cut back by 0 bases and J by 10 bases. Germline CDR1 reads GTSNPN; CDR2 reads SVGIG (reference sequence). This CDR3 is built from 14 residues. The CDR3 bases are TGTGCCTGGAGTGTTCGGACTAGTCATCAAGAGCAGTTCTTC. The encoded protein is CAWSVRTSHQEQFF.

The chain carries TRBV27 and TRBJ2-7; the match to TRBD1 covers 8 bases. The V segment lost 2 bases and the J segment 4 bases; nucleotides outside the gene matches: 1. Germline V gives CDR1 MNHEY, CDR2 SMNVEV (reference sequence). The CDR3 has 13 amino acids. The CDR3 protein is CASSLQGAYEQYF. Written as DNA, the CDR3 is TGTGCCAGCAGTTTACAGGGGGCTTACGAGCAGTACTTC.